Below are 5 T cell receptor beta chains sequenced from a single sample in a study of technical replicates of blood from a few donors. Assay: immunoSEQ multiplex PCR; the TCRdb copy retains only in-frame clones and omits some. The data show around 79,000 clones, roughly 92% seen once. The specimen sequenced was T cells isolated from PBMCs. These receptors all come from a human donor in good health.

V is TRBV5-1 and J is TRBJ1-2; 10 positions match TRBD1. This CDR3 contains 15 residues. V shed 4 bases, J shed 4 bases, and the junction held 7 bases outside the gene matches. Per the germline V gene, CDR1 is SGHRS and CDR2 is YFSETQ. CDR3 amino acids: CASSGGQGVIYGYTF. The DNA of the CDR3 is TGCGCCAGCAGCGGTGGACAGGGGGTAATCTATGGCTACACCTTC.

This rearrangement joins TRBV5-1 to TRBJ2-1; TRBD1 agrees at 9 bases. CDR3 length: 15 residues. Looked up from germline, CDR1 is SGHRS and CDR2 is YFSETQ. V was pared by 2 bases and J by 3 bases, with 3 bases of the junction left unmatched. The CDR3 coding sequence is TGCGCCAGCAGCTTAGGGACAGGGAGCTACAATGAGCAGTTCTTC. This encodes CASSLGTGSYNEQFF.

The CDR3 sequence: CASSLGTSGRQETQYF. The CDR3 coding sequence is TGCGCCAGCAGCTTAGGGACTAGCGGGAGGCAAGAGACCCAGTACTTC. The V gene is TRBV5-1, the J gene TRBJ2-5, with 15 bases matching TRBD2. The trim removed 2 bases at V and 2 bases at J, leaving 1 base unmatched. This CDR3 region has 16 residues. The germline gives CDR1 SGHRS, CDR2 YFSETQ.

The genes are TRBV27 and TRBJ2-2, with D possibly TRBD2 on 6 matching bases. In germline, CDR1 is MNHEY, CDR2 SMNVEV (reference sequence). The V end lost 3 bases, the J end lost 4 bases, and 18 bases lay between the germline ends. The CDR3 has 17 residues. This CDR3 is CASSFLSREPVTGELFF. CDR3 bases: TGTGCCAGCAGTTTCCTATCCCGGGAGCCGGTCACCGGGGAGCTGTTTTTT.

Written as DNA, the CDR3 is TGTGCCAGCACCCGGACAGGGGGCTTCACTGAAGCTTTCTTT. It yields the protein CASTRTGGFTEAFF. V gene TRBV6-6 combines with J gene TRBJ1-1, with 11 bases lining up with TRBD1. This CDR3 region has 14 residues. Looked up from germline, CDR1 is MNHNY and CDR2 is SVGAGI (reference sequence). Unmatched junction bases numbered 5, after V lost 7 bases and J lost 4 bases.